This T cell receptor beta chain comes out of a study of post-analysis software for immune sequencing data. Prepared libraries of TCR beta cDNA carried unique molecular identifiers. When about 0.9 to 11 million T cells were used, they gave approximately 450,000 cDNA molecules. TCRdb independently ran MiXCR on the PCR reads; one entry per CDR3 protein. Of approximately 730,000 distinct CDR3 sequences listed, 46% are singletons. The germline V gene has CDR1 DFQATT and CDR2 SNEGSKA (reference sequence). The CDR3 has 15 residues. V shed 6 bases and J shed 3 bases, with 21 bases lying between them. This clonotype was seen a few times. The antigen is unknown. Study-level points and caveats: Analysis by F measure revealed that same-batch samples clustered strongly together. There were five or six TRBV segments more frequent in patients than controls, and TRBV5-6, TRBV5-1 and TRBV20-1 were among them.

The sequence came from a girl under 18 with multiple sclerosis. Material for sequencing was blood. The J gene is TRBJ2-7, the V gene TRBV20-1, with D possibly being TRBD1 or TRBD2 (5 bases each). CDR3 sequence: CSAAPREGIHYEQYF. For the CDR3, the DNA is TGCAGTGCCGCTCCTAGAGAGGGGATTCACTACGAGCAGTACTTC.